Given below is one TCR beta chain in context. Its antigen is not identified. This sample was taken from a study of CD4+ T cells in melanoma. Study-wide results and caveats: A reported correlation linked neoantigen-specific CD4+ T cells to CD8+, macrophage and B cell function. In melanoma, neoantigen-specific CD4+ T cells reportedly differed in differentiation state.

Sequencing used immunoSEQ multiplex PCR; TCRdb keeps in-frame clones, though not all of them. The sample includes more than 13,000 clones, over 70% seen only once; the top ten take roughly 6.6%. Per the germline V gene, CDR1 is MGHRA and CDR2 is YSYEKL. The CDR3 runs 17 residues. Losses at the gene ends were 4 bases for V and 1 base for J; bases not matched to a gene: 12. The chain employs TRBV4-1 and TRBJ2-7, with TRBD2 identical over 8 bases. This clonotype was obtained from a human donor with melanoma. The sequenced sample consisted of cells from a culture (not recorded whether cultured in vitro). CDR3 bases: TGCGCCAGCAGCCTCGGCGCGGGACTAGTAATGTCCTACGAGCAGTACTTC. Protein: CASSLGAGLVMSYEQYF.